This entry lists 14 T cell receptor beta chains sequenced from one sample in a study of T cell repertoires in cytomegalovirus infection. TCRdb re-called the reads with MiXCR, one entry per CDR3 protein. This sample has around 800,000 distinct CDR3 sequences, with 30% to 35% found just once. Their antigens remain unidentified. Here the sequenced sample was cultured CD8+ T cells from PBMCs, taken from culture after CMV antigen stimulation. The receptors stem from a human donor in good health (CMV status not recorded). Some clones in this sample may be carry-over from other donors' samples.

This clonotype was recorded a few times. The rearrangement uses TRBV2 and TRBJ2-1; 7 bases line up with TRBD2. Germline loops: CDR1 SNHLY, CDR2 FYNNEI. J lost 4 bases, V lost 3 bases, and 6 bases had no gene match. This CDR3 spans 15 amino acids. CDR3 nucleotide sequence: TGTGCCAGCAGTGAGACACACGGGGGGTACAATGAGCAGTTCTTC. Protein sequence: CASSETHGGYNEQFF.

The chain links TRBV12-3 or TRBV12-4 to TRBJ2-1, with 7 positions matching TRBD2. V dropped 0 bases and J dropped 2; count of bases not matched to a gene: 7. This CDR3 is 17 amino acids long. In DNA form, the CDR3 reads TGTGCCAGCAGTTTAGCGCTTGGCGGGGGAACCTACAATGAGCAGTTCTTC. It is translated as CASSLALGGGTYNEQFF.

The chain joins TRBV6-2 or TRBV6-3 to TRBJ1-2, with D perhaps matching TRBD1 (5 bases). Per germline, CDR1 MNHEY and CDR2 SVGEGT. The CDR3 is 15 amino acids. V lost 0 bases and J 3 bases, leaving 11 bases between the germline ends. The CDR3 spells CASSYSGAIDYGYTF. CDR3 nucleotide sequence: TGTGCCAGCAGTTACTCAGGGGCGATAGACTATGGCTACACCTTC.

This rearrangement joins TRBV12-3 or TRBV12-4 to TRBJ2-3, with D possibly called TRBD1 or TRBD2 (5 bases each). V was trimmed by 7 bases and J by 0 bases, leaving 14 bases between them. This CDR3 comprises 15 residues. CDR3 sequence (DNA): TGTGCCAGCACCACCTCGAGGGGTAGCACAGATACGCAGTATTTT. Translating gives CASTTSRGSTDTQYF.

In this sample, this clonotype turned up a few times. A read error may be the cause here, since a much bigger clone is one base away. This sequence joins TRBV27 and TRBJ1-6; D is perhaps TRBD1 (6 bases). This CDR3 is built from 15 residues. V lost 6 bases, J lost 0 bases, and 9 bases lay in between. From germline, CDR1 is MNHEY and CDR2 SMNVEV (reference sequence). The CDR3 DNA sequence: TGTGCCAGCAGCCGAGGGGGCTCCTATAATTCACCCCTCCACTTT. This codes for CASSRGGSYNSPLHF.

The chain employs TRBV7-9 and TRBJ2-1; the D is unclear. This CDR3 is 16 amino acids long. Germline loops: CDR1 SEHNR, CDR2 FQNEAQ (reference sequence). With 4 bases removed from V and 6 bases from J, the gap between germline ends came to 19 bases. This CDR3 reads CASSSFASPYSNEQFF. DNA for the CDR3: TGTGCCAGCAGCTCCTTCGCCTCACCCTACAGCAATGAGCAGTTCTTC. Full variable domain (remainder filled in from reference TRBV7-9 and TRBJ2-1): DTGVSQNPRHKITKRGQNVTFRCDPISEHNRLYWYRQTLGQGPEFLTYFQNEAQLEKSRLLSDRFSAERPKGSFSTLEIQRTEQGDSAMYLCASSSFASPYSNEQFFGPGTRLTVL.

The chain is built from TRBV20-1 and TRBJ2-7; D is perhaps TRBD1 (6 bases). V lost 6 bases and J lost 3, with 12 bases in between. This CDR3 has 12 amino acids. Germline lookup yields CDR1 DFQATT and CDR2 SNEGSKA (reference sequence). The CDR3 is CSANEQGYEQYV. Here the CDR3 DNA reads TGCAGTGCCAATGAACAGGGCTACGAGCAGTACGTC.

This clonotype occurred a few times. The chain links TRBV6-1 to TRBJ2-5; 11 nucleotides align to TRBD2. The CDR3 consists of 17 residues. Per germline, CDR1 MNHNS and CDR2 SASEGT. Germline trimming cut 5 bases from V and 0 bases from J; bases unmatched to any gene: 8. In DNA, the CDR3 is TGTGCCAGCAGTAAACTAGCGGGGGAACCGTACCAAGAGACCCAGTACTTC. This translates into CASSKLAGEPYQETQYF.

J is TRBJ2-1 and V is TRBV20-1, with a tentative D call TRBD2 (7 bases). Germline V lookup: CDR1 DFQATT, CDR2 SNEGSKA (reference sequence). Trimming left V 5 bases short and J 1 base short, with 27 bases between. CDR3 length: 19 residues. CDR3 sequence (DNA): TGCAGTGCTGGAGGGGGAGGGACTATGCGGGGGAGGTCCTACAATGAGCAGTTCTTC. Translating it yields CSAGGGGTMRGRSYNEQFF.

This chain connects TRBV7-8 to TRBJ2-7; D might be TRBD1 or TRBD2, each matching 5 bases. Germline V CDR1 and CDR2: SGHVS, FQNEAQ. V lost 4 bases to trimming and J lost 5 bases, with 15 bases between them. This CDR3 contains 14 residues. Here the CDR3 DNA reads TGTGCCAGCAGCTGGTCCGGGACCACCGACGAGCAGTACTTC. Its translation is CASSWSGTTDEQYF.

This clonotype was observed a single time. The rearrangement joins TRBV7-9 to TRBJ2-2, with a weak D call TRBD2 (5 bases). The CDR3 contains 15 residues. Trimming removed 5 bases from V and 1 base from J, with 11 bases in between. Per germline, CDR1 SEHNR and CDR2 FQNEAQ (reference sequence). DNA of the CDR3: TGTGCCAGCAGCGACCTTCGGGGGAACACCGGGGAGCTGTTTTTT. The encoded protein is CASSDLRGNTGELFF.

V and J are TRBV6-6 and TRBJ2-2; D not certain. Germline V lookup: CDR1 MNHNY, CDR2 SVGAGI (reference sequence). V lost 0 bases, J lost 0 bases, and 17 bases lay in between. The CDR3 length is 19 residues. CDR3 bases: TGTGCCAGCAGTTACTCAGAAGGCCAGCCTGTCGCGAACACCGGGGAGCTGTTTTTT. Protein: CASSYSEGQPVANTGELFF.

The J gene is TRBJ1-1, the V gene TRBV4-3; tentative D call: TRBD1 (5 bases). The ends were cut back, 5 bases at V and 7 bases at J, with 20 bases in the middle. The CDR3 has 15 residues. From germline, CDR1 is LGHNA and CDR2 YSLEER. The CDR3 loop is CASSSGTAIFGEAFF. The CDR3 nucleotides read TGCGCCAGCAGCTCGGGGACTGCCATTTTCGGTGAAGCTTTCTTT.

The chain carries TRBV6-2 or TRBV6-3 and TRBJ2-5; no reliable D call. This CDR3 contains 12 residues. Germline V lookup: CDR1 MNHEY, CDR2 SVGEGT. V was shortened by 3 bases and J by 8 bases, with 10 bases between the two germline ends. CDR3 loop: CASSYSTVTQYF. The CDR3 bases are TGTGCCAGCAGTTATTCTACGGTAACCCAGTACTTC.